These 30 T cell receptor beta chains were all obtained from the same sample, sequenced in a study of T cell responses to AZD1222 COVID-19 vaccine. Clones were sequenced by immunoSEQ multiplex PCR, and TCRdb holds only the in-frame ones, with some missing. The repertoire holds more than 100,000 clones, with about 88% as singletons. The sample here was peripheral blood, taken on day 0 of AZD1222 vaccination. Every receptor here comes from an adult in good health.

V is TRBV6-2 or TRBV6-3 and J is TRBJ1-2; D gene uncertain. V lost 2 bases and J 2 bases, leaving 6 bases between the germline ends. CDR1 is MNHEY, CDR2 SVGEGT, per germline. The CDR3 is 13 amino acids. The CDR3, as DNA: TGTGCCAGCAGTTACGTATCAAACTATGGCTACACCTTC. Its protein product is CASSYVSNYGYTF.

This chain uses TRBV19 with TRBJ1-5, with unresolved D. The length of the CDR3 is 13 residues. V was pared by 6 bases and J by 5 bases, with 11 bases between. Per the germline V gene, CDR1 is LNHDA and CDR2 is SQIVND (reference sequence). In nucleotides, the CDR3 is TGTGCCAGTAGACCCGTTGGCGATCAGCCCCAGCATTTT. It codes for CASRPVGDQPQHF. Supplemented by reference TRBV19 and TRBJ1-5, the full variable domain reads DGGITQSPKYLFRKEGQNVTLSCEQNLNHDAMYWYRQDPGQGLRLIYYSQIVNDFQKGDIAEGYSVSREKKESFPLTVTSAQKNPTAFYLCASRPVGDQPQHFGDGTRLSIL.

This clone was observed a single time. The chain links TRBV6-5 to TRBJ1-6; 7 nucleotides align to TRBD1. V dropped 0 bases and J dropped 11; count of bases not matched to a gene: 4. Germline CDR1 MNHEY, CDR2 SVGAGI. CDR3 length: 14 residues. This chain's CDR3 is CASSYSHRGAPLHF. CDR3 sequence (DNA): TGTGCCAGCAGTTACTCCCACAGGGGCGCACCCCTCCACTTT.

This chain uses TRBV28 with TRBJ1-2, with a possible D match to TRBD1 (5 bases). V dropped 6 bases and J dropped 4 bases, with 21 bases sitting between them. Looked up from germline, CDR1 is MDHEN and CDR2 is SYDVKM. The CDR3 is made up of 16 amino acids. CDR3 protein: CASSQRGASEAYGYTF. The CDR3 DNA reads TGTGCCAGCAGCCAACGAGGGGCGAGTGAGGCCTATGGCTACACCTTC.

This clone was detected a few times. The chain carries TRBV19 and TRBJ2-7; D uncertain. CDR1 is LNHDA and CDR2 is SQIVND in the germline V gene (reference sequence). The V gene lost 4 bases and the J gene lost 3 bases, with 13 bases spanning the gap. The CDR3 covers 14 residues. For the CDR3, the DNA is TGTGCCAGTAGTAACGCACTCGCTGGCTACGAGCAGTACTTC. Amino acid sequence: CASSNALAGYEQYF. Looking up the rest from reference TRBV19 and TRBJ2-7 gives the full variable domain: DGGITQSPKYLFRKEGQNVTLSCEQNLNHDAMYWYRQDPGQGLRLIYYSQIVNDFQKGDIAEGYSVSREKKESFPLTVTSAQKNPTAFYLCASSNALAGYEQYFGPGTRLTVT.

This clone has a handful of counts. CDR3 DNA: TGTGCCAGCAGCTTGAGGACTAGCGAGTTAGGCTACAATGAGCAGTTCTTC. Translating gives CASSLRTSELGYNEQFF. The V call is TRBV11-2, the J call TRBJ2-1, with 9 bases fitting TRBD2. The CDR3 is made up of 17 amino acids. Germline V CDR1 and CDR2: SGHAT, FQNNGV. V was pared by 3 bases and J by 3 bases, with 9 bases of the junction left unmatched.

CDR3 bases: TGTGCCAGCAGCTTTGGGACTGGAAACAATGAGCAGTTCTTC. Translation: CASSFGTGNNEQFF. The rearrangement uses TRBV7-9 and TRBJ2-1; D perhaps matches TRBD2 (6 bases). Germline CDR1 and CDR2: SEHNR and FQNEAQ (reference sequence). V gave up 3 bases and J gave up 5 bases, with 11 bases separating them. This CDR3 has 14 amino acids.

The chain is built from TRBV3-1 (or the pseudogene TRBV3-2) and TRBJ2-7, with D possibly being TRBD1 (5 bases). Trimming removed 5 bases at V and 2 bases at J, with 7 bases between. The germline CDR1 and CDR2 sequences are LGHDT and YNNKEL (reference sequence). The CDR3 contains 12 residues. CDR3 sequence reads: CASSSTAYEQYF. Here the CDR3 DNA reads TGTGCCAGCAGCTCGACAGCCTACGAGCAGTACTTC.

This chain uses TRBV15 with TRBJ1-5; D is perhaps TRBD1 (6 bases). The V and J ends lost 3 bases and 3 bases respectively, with 15 bases between them. The CDR3 runs 16 residues. Germline values: CDR1 LNHNV, CDR2 YYDKDF (reference sequence). The CDR3 sequence: CATSRGSDRPNQPQHF. CDR3 nucleotide sequence: TGTGCCACCAGCAGGGGCTCAGACAGGCCCAATCAGCCCCAGCATTTT.

The V call is TRBV3-1 (or the pseudogene TRBV3-2), the J call TRBJ2-1, with D possibly being TRBD2 (7 bases). The germline V gene has CDR1 LGHDT and CDR2 YNNKEL (reference sequence). The CDR3 totals 16 residues. Trimming left V 0 bases short and J 7 bases short, with 16 bases between. The chain's CDR3 is CASSQEPAGAGNEQFF. The DNA of the CDR3 is TGTGCCAGCAGCCAAGAACCGGCGGGGGCGGGGAATGAGCAGTTCTTC.

V usage is TRBV19 and J usage is TRBJ2-3; D assignment may be TRBD1 or TRBD2 (6 bases each). The CDR3 totals 16 residues. The V gene lost 5 bases and the J gene lost 0 bases, with 15 bases spanning the gap. Germline CDR1 is LNHDA and CDR2 is SQIVND (reference sequence). CDR3 coding DNA: TGTGCCAGTAGTCCCAGGCAGGGGACTAGCACAGATACGCAGTATTTT. The encoded protein is CASSPRQGTSTDTQYF.

This rearrangement joins TRBV9 to TRBJ2-5, with TRBD1 identical over 9 bases. From germline, CDR1 is SGDLS and CDR2 YYNGEE. CDR3 length: 15 amino acids. Trimming took 3 bases from V and 4 from J; bases not matched to a gene: 7. The CDR3 DNA follows: TGTGCCAGCAGCGCTTCGGGACAGGGCTTAGAGACCCAGTACTTC. Protein sequence: CASSASGQGLETQYF.

This clone appeared a few times. The chain uses TRBV6-6 and TRBJ1-5; 7 bases line up with TRBD1. Germline V gene sequence: CDR1 MNHNY, CDR2 SVGAGI (reference sequence). CDR3 length: 16 amino acids. Trimming removed 6 bases from V and 0 bases from J; junction bases left unmatched: 8. The CDR3 sequence: CASSDRDRHSNQPQHF. Written as DNA, the CDR3 is TGTGCCAGCAGCGACCGGGACAGACATAGCAATCAGCCCCAGCATTTT.

The chain recombines TRBV6-1 with TRBJ1-1; 10 nucleotides align to TRBD1. The germline gives CDR1 MNHNS, CDR2 SASEGT. J lost 6 bases, V lost 3 bases, and 7 bases had no gene match. There are 15 residues in the CDR3. The chain's CDR3 is CASSEGQGWKPEAFF. The CDR3 region has the DNA TGTGCCAGCAGTGAGGGACAGGGGTGGAAACCTGAAGCTTTCTTT.

The rearrangement links TRBV7-6 to TRBJ2-7, with D unclear. The CDR3 is 15 residues long. Trimming removed 1 base from V and 5 bases from J, with 15 bases in between. Germline-derived CDR1 and CDR2 are SGHVS and FNYEAQ. The CDR3 sequence: CASSLGGMRNDEQYF. For the CDR3, the DNA is TGTGCCAGCAGCTTAGGCGGTATGAGAAACGACGAGCAGTACTTC.

The rearrangement joins TRBV5-1 to TRBJ2-7; 9 bases line up with TRBD1. The CDR3 spans 16 residues. Germline trimming cut 4 bases from V and 2 bases from J; bases unmatched to any gene: 10. Per germline, CDR1 SGHRS and CDR2 YFSETQ. The CDR3 nucleotides are TGCGCCAGCAGCGTGGCCCCCGGGACAGGGACCTACGAGCAGTACTTC. Protein sequence: CASSVAPGTGTYEQYF. The whole variable domain, filled in from reference TRBV5-1 and TRBJ2-7, reads KAGVTQTPRYLIKTRGQQVTLSCSPISGHRSVSWYQQTPGQGLQFLFEYFSETQRNKGNFPGRFSGRQFSNSRSEMNVSTLELGDSALYLCASSVAPGTGTYEQYFGPGTRLTVT.

J is TRBJ1-1 and V is TRBV29-1; tentative D call: TRBD1 (6 bases). The germline gives CDR1 SQVTM, CDR2 ANQGSEA. This CDR3 is 13 amino acids long. The V and J ends lost 7 bases and 2 bases respectively, with 14 bases between them. CDR3 in amino acids: CSAQGQGNTEAFF. CDR3 nucleotide sequence: TGCAGCGCGCAGGGGCAGGGTAACACTGAAGCTTTCTTT.

The chain carries TRBV6-6 and TRBJ1-5; D may be TRBD1 (5 bases). This CDR3 comprises 14 residues. The germline V and J ends were trimmed by 7 bases and 2 bases, with 12 bases remaining between them. Germline CDR1 reads MNHNY; CDR2 reads SVGAGI (reference sequence). CDR3: CASTLSGGNQPQHF. DNA of the CDR3: TGTGCCAGCACCTTGTCGGGGGGCAATCAGCCCCAGCATTTT.

The chain carries TRBV27 and TRBJ1-5, with 10 bases identical to TRBD1. J gave up 3 bases and V 5 bases, and 7 bases lay outside the gene matches. The germline CDR1 and CDR2 sequences are MNHEY and SMNVEV (reference sequence). CDR3 length: 16 residues. CDR3 DNA sequence: TGTGCCAGCAGTCCGAGGGGGACAGGGGACAATCAGCCCCAGCATTTT. Its protein product is CASSPRGTGDNQPQHF.

The chain is built from TRBV25-1 and TRBJ2-7; possibly TRBD1 or TRBD2 for D (6 bases each). The ends were cut back, 0 bases at V and 4 bases at J, with 13 bases in the middle. There are 15 residues in the CDR3. CDR1 and CDR2 (germline): MGHDK, SYGVNS. The CDR3 DNA reads TGTGCCAGCAGTGAATATCCCCAGGGGAGGTACGAGCAGTACTTC. It codes for CASSEYPQGRYEQYF.

The chain has TRBV5-1 and TRBJ1-1, with TRBD1 as a possible D gene (6 bases). V was clipped by 0 bases and J by 2 bases, with 17 bases between them. The CDR3 sequence is 17 residues long. Looked up from germline, CDR1 is SGHRS and CDR2 is YFSETQ. CDR3 residues: CASSLVETGRGNTEAFF. CDR3 bases: TGCGCCAGCAGCTTGGTCGAGACAGGAAGGGGCAACACTGAAGCTTTCTTT.

The chain couples TRBV5-8 to TRBJ2-2; 9 bases fit TRBD1. This CDR3 has 16 residues. Germline V gene data show CDR1 as SGHTS and CDR2 as YDEGEE. Trimming removed 4 bases from V and 5 bases from J; junction bases left unmatched: 9. The CDR3 DNA reads TGTGCCAGCAGCCCCTCCGGGACAGGGAGTACCGGGGAGCTGTTTTTT. It is translated as CASSPSGTGSTGELFF.

The chain combines TRBV4-3 with TRBJ1-2; D call uncertain. V was trimmed by 0 bases and J by 4 bases, leaving 21 bases between them. Germline CDR1 is LGHNA and CDR2 is YSLEER. The CDR3 has 18 amino acids. CDR3: CASSQDRAGPTLGYGYTF. CDR3 nucleotides: TGCGCCAGCAGCCAAGATCGGGCAGGCCCCACACTAGGCTATGGCTACACCTTC.

The chain combines TRBV27 with TRBJ1-6; unclear D gene. Trimming took off 0 bases at V and 0 bases at J, with 6 bases between the two ends. This CDR3 comprises 16 residues. Looked up from germline, CDR1 is MNHEY and CDR2 is SMNVEV (reference sequence). DNA of the CDR3: TGTGCCAGCAGTTTATCGCCGGGCTCCTATAATTCACCCCTCCACTTT. Protein product: CASSLSPGSYNSPLHF.

This chain joins TRBV15 and TRBJ2-1; TRBD2 aligns across 14 bases. J gave up 0 bases and V 3 bases, and 7 bases lay outside the gene matches. The CDR3 totals 19 residues. Germline-derived CDR1 and CDR2 are LNHNV and YYDKDF (reference sequence). CDR3 sequence reads: CATSRGLAGVGSSYNEQFF. The CDR3 coding sequence is TGTGCCACCAGCAGGGGACTAGCGGGAGTAGGGAGCTCCTACAATGAGCAGTTCTTC.

V usage is TRBV2 and J usage is TRBJ2-1; D may match TRBD1 or TRBD2 (5 bases each). This CDR3 comprises 15 residues. Germline CDR1 reads SNHLY; CDR2 reads FYNNEI. Between the trimmed V and J ends, which lost 7 bases and 8 bases, there was a span of 21 bases. The CDR3 coding sequence is TGTGCCAGCACTCCTGGGACCGCCGAGTCTTATGAGCAGTTCTTC. Amino acid sequence: CASTPGTAESYEQFF.

This sequence joins TRBV11-3 and TRBJ2-1; TRBD2 agrees at 13 bases. The CDR3 is 19 amino acids. V lost 4 bases to trimming and J lost 0 bases; unmatched junction nucleotides: 9. From germline, CDR1 is SGHNT and CDR2 YENEEA. The CDR3 reads CASSSPGLAGTSSYNEQFF. CDR3 nucleotide sequence: TGTGCCAGCAGCTCCCCGGGACTAGCGGGGACGAGCTCCTACAATGAGCAGTTCTTC.

The chain has TRBV18 and TRBJ1-1; tentatively, D is TRBD1 (5 bases). Germline V gene lookup returns CDR1 KGHSH and CDR2 LQKENI. CDR3 size: 13 residues. The germline V and J ends were trimmed by 4 bases and 1 base, with 7 bases remaining between them. CDR3 sequence: CASSRQGNTEAFF. CDR3 DNA sequence: TGTGCCAGCTCACGGCAGGGGAACACTGAAGCTTTCTTT.

This rearrangement joins TRBV9 to TRBJ2-7; 7 positions agree with TRBD2. This CDR3 is 13 amino acids long. V lost 7 bases to trimming and J lost 6 bases; unmatched junction nucleotides: 10. Per the germline V gene, CDR1 is SGDLS and CDR2 is YYNGEE. Written as DNA, the CDR3 is TGTGCCAGCCCCATTCAGCAGCGGGGCGAGCAGTACTTC. It encodes CASPIQQRGEQYF.

The chain has TRBV19 and TRBJ1-5; 8 nucleotides match TRBD1. The CDR3 totals 13 residues. J gave up 9 bases and V 8 bases, and 9 bases lay outside the gene matches. Germline V gene lookup returns CDR1 LNHDA and CDR2 SQIVND (reference sequence). The CDR3 loop reads CASLGQGSGPQHF. The CDR3 region has the DNA TGTGCCAGTTTAGGACAGGGCAGTGGGCCCCAGCATTTT.